The next 5 T cell receptor beta chains were all read from a single sample in a study of T cell repertoires in cytomegalovirus infection. No antigens are known for them. TCRdb fed the reads into MiXCR, producing one record per CDR3 protein. The sample lists fewer than 1,000,000 distinct CDR3 sequences, about a third occurring once. Material: cultured CD8+ T cells from PBMCs, obtained from culture after CMV antigen stimulation. The receptors stem from a human donor in good health (CMV status not recorded). Some clones in this sample may be carry-over from other donors' samples.

This chain joins TRBV7-3 and TRBJ2-1; D not certain. The CDR3 is 14 residues long. The V gene lost 4 bases and the J gene lost 4 bases, with 11 bases spanning the gap. In germline, CDR1 is SGHTA, CDR2 FQGTGA. CDR3 residues: CASSSPTDYNEQFF. CDR3 coding DNA: TGTGCCAGCAGCTCCCCGACGGATTACAATGAGCAGTTCTTC.

In its sample, this clonotype was seen many times. CDR3 loop: CASLGWDTEAFF. CDR3 in DNA: TGTGCCAGTTTGGGGTGGGACACTGAAGCTTTCTTT. V is TRBV6-1 and J is TRBJ1-1; D gene unclear. Germline lookup yields CDR1 MNHNS and CDR2 SASEGT. The CDR3 spans 12 residues. V was clipped by 9 bases and J by 3 bases, with 11 bases between them.

This clonotype was seen at least ten times. The chain couples TRBV7-2 to TRBJ1-2; D might be TRBD1 (6 bases). Per the germline V gene, CDR1 is SGHTA and CDR2 is FQGNSA. Trimming removed 4 bases at V and 4 bases at J, with 13 bases between. The CDR3 is made up of 14 amino acids. The CDR3, as DNA: TGTGCCAGCAGCTCCCACCGGGACACCTATGGCTACACCTTC. Its protein product is CASSSHRDTYGYTF.

This clonotype was seen ten or more times. The chain combines TRBV7-2 with TRBJ1-2; D unresolved. The germline CDR1 and CDR2 sequences are SGHTA and FQGNSA. The CDR3 spans 11 residues. Between the trimmed V and J ends, which lost 5 bases and 11 bases, there was a span of 12 bases. The CDR3: CASSPLLWYTF. The CDR3 bases are TGTGCCAGCAGCCCCCTGTTATGGTACACCTTC.

The V gene is TRBV11-2, the J gene TRBJ2-1, with 11 nucleotides matching TRBD2. J was trimmed by 8 bases and V by 1 base; bases with no gene match: 4. The CDR3 totals 15 residues. Looked up from germline, CDR1 is SGHAT and CDR2 is FQNNGV. The CDR3 sequence: CASSLGASGGYEQFF. The CDR3 DNA sequence: TGTGCCAGCAGCTTAGGGGCTAGCGGGGGGTATGAGCAGTTCTTC.